The 25 T cell receptor beta chains presented below share a single source sample, sequenced in a study of blood T cells in healthy people across ages. Next came a second PCR, run for about 6 to 12 cycles, which used a sample-barcoded 5' primer along with a J-beta primer mix. TCRdb re-analysed the 5' RACE reads in MiXCR, keeping a single row per CDR3 protein. The sample contains roughly 1,100,000 distinct CDR3 sequences, 20% to 25% of which appear only once. This same sample was also part of a study on T cells of mothers and their children.

Specimen: blood. The receptors were gathered from a girl aged 2-10 years in good health.

This clonotype has a handful of counts. The chain carries TRBV7-2 and TRBJ2-2; D is unresolved. V lost 7 bases and J lost 3, with 9 bases in between. CDR3 length: 13 amino acids. Germline V gives CDR1 SGHTA, CDR2 FQGNSA. CDR3 coding DNA: TGTGCCAGCACCCCTAGGGACACCGGGGAGCTGTTTTTT. Residues: CASTPRDTGELFF.

This clonotype was seen a few times. The V gene is TRBV5-5, the J gene TRBJ2-4, with 8 bases identical to TRBD2. The CDR3 loop spans 16 amino acids. The V and J ends lost 4 bases and 0 bases, in that order; junction bases with no gene match: 6. Per germline, CDR1 SGHKS and CDR2 YYEKEE (reference sequence). The CDR3 DNA sequence: TGTGCCAGCAGCAGTCTAGCGGGCCTAGCCAAAAACATTCAGTACTTC. Residues: CASSSLAGLAKNIQYF.

The sample holds a few counts of this clonotype. The junction does not match germline at one end; this may be a read error. V is TRBV7-9 and J is TRBJ2-3, with 8 bases aligning to TRBD2. This CDR3 has 14 amino acids. CDR1 and CDR2 from the germline V gene are SEHNR and FQNEAQ (reference sequence). DNA of the CDR3: TGTGCCAGCAGCTTTAGCGGGGACACAGGTACGCAGTATTTT. This codes for CASSFSGDTGTQYF.

This clonotype has only a few counts. The chain joins TRBV3-1 to TRBJ2-7; D tentatively reads TRBD1 or TRBD2 (5 bases each). Trimming removed 4 bases at V and 9 bases at J, with 25 bases between. The CDR3 is 16 residues long. The V gene's germline CDR1 is LGHDT and CDR2 YNNKEL (reference sequence). The CDR3 sequence: CASSPIRGDRLFGQYF. In nucleotides, the CDR3 is TGTGCCAGCAGCCCTATCCGTGGGGACCGACTCTTCGGGCAGTACTTC.

At least ten counts were recorded for this clonotype. CDR3 region: CASSRGLQETQYF. For the CDR3, the DNA is TGTGCCAGCAGCCGGGGACTCCAAGAGACCCAGTACTTC. The rearrangement links TRBV3-1 to TRBJ2-5; TRBD2 is a possible D gene (6 bases). The germline gives CDR1 LGHDT, CDR2 YNNKEL (reference sequence). CDR3 length: 13 residues. Trimming shortened V by 4 bases and J by 1 base, and 7 bases separated the two germline ends.

The J gene is TRBJ1-5, the V gene TRBV28; 7 bases match TRBD1. There are 14 residues in the CDR3. V dropped 7 bases and J dropped 1; count of bases not matched to a gene: 4. Germline V gives CDR1 MDHEN, CDR2 SYDVKM. CDR3 nucleotides: TGTGCCAGCATGGGACAGAAAAGCAATCAGCCCCAGCATTTT. Protein: CASMGQKSNQPQHF.

This sequence joins TRBV4-2 and TRBJ2-2; D uncertain. Trimming removed 2 bases at V and 6 bases at J, with 7 bases between. CDR1 is LGHNA, CDR2 YNFKEQ, per germline. The CDR3 contains 13 residues. CDR3 protein: CASSQPEAGELFF. The CDR3 DNA reads as TGTGCCAGCAGCCAACCAGAAGCCGGGGAGCTGTTTTTT.

The chain combines TRBV2 with TRBJ2-4; 7 positions match TRBD1. Germline V gene sequence: CDR1 SNHLY, CDR2 FYNNEI. V lost 8 bases and J lost 0; bases outside the gene matches: 13. The CDR3 has 17 amino acids. For the CDR3, the DNA is TGTGCCAGCTTACGTGGGGGACAGATACTAGCCAAAAACATTCAGTACTTC. It is translated as CASLRGGQILAKNIQYF.

The chain has TRBV3-1 and TRBJ2-1; 7 bases align to TRBD2. CDR3 size: 15 residues. V lost 4 bases to trimming and J lost 10 bases; unmatched junction nucleotides: 13. The germline CDR1 and CDR2 sequences are LGHDT and YNNKEL (reference sequence). DNA for the CDR3: TGTGCCAGCAGCCCGATTATCTCGGCCGGGGGGGAGCAGTTCTTC. Amino acids: CASSPIISAGGEQFF.

This chain links TRBV5-1 with TRBJ2-5; D gene uncertain. The length of the CDR3 is 13 residues. V shed 6 bases and J shed 3 bases, with 12 bases lying between them. From germline, CDR1 is SGHRS and CDR2 YFSETQ. CDR3 in DNA: TGCGCCAGCAACCAGGTCCAAGAAGAGACCCAGTACTTC. Translating it yields CASNQVQEETQYF. The variable domain in full, with the rest retrieved from reference TRBV5-1 and TRBJ2-5, is KAGVTQTPRYLIKTRGQQVTLSCSPISGHRSVSWYQQTPGQGLQFLFEYFSETQRNKGNFPGRFSGRQFSNSRSEMNVSTLELGDSALYLCASNQVQEETQYFGPGTRLLVL.

This clonotype has a handful of counts. The V gene is TRBV27, the J gene TRBJ2-4; D gene ambiguous. This CDR3 spans 11 amino acids. The germline gives CDR1 MNHEY, CDR2 SMNVEV (reference sequence). Trimming cost V 7 bases and J 5 bases, with 6 bases left between them. The CDR3 DNA reads TGTGCCAGCATCAGAGAAAACATTCAGTACTTC. Its translation is CASIRENIQYF.

This clonotype showed up just a few times. V is TRBV29-1 and J is TRBJ2-1, with D maybe TRBD2 (5 bases). V lost 6 bases and J 4 bases, leaving 16 bases between the germline ends. Germline V gives CDR1 SQVTM, CDR2 ANQGSEA. There are 14 residues in the CDR3. The CDR3 loop reads CSVPRRLAYNEQFF. CDR3 bases: TGCAGCGTCCCTCGTAGGCTAGCTTACAATGAGCAGTTCTTC.

The chain uses TRBV7-8 and TRBJ1-2, with D maybe TRBD1 (6 bases). Germline CDR1 is SGHVS and CDR2 is FQNEAQ. The V end was cut by 7 bases, the J end by 8 bases, with 20 bases between. This CDR3 spans 14 amino acids. CDR3 loop: CASISEGGPSGYTF. CDR3 nucleotide sequence: TGTGCCAGCATATCCGAGGGGGGCCCTTCAGGCTACACCTTC.

The CDR3 loop reads CASGVGDPQFF. In DNA form, the CDR3 reads TGTGCCAGCGGGGTGGGGGATCCCCAGTTCTTC. The chain carries TRBV4-2 and TRBJ2-1, with D tentatively TRBD1 or TRBD2 (5 bases each). The V gene lost 8 bases and the J gene lost 13 bases, with 15 bases spanning the gap. This CDR3 comprises 11 residues. The germline V gene has CDR1 LGHNA and CDR2 YNFKEQ.

The chain links TRBV29-1 to TRBJ1-2; D gene unclear. Looked up from germline, CDR1 is SQVTM and CDR2 is ANQGSEA. V shed 3 bases and J shed 4 bases, with 18 bases lying between them. There are 15 residues in the CDR3. CDR3 amino acids: CSVEDTPVLLYGYTF. The CDR3, as DNA: TGCAGCGTTGAGGATACACCCGTTCTACTCTATGGCTACACCTTC. The full variable domain, with the rest looked up from reference TRBV29-1 and TRBJ1-2, is SAVISQKPSRDICQRGTSLTIQCQVDSQVTMMFWYRQQPGQSLTLIATANQGSEATYESGFVIDKFPISRPNLTFSTLTVSNMSPEDSSIYLCSVEDTPVLLYGYTFGSGTRLTVV.

The rearrangement links TRBV4-2 to TRBJ2-7, with 10 bases aligning to TRBD1. Germline V gives CDR1 LGHNA, CDR2 YNFKEQ. The trim removed 1 base at V and 4 bases at J, leaving 10 bases unmatched. The CDR3 has 17 residues. CDR3 sequence (DNA): TGTGCCAGCAGCCAAGGCTTGGGGGGGACAGGGGTTTACGAGCAGTACTTC. Translation gives CASSQGLGGTGVYEQYF.

The chain links TRBV4-3 to TRBJ2-7; D is uncertain. With the DNA end fitting TRBJ2-5 better, the J assignment may be wrong. The CDR3 consists of 16 residues. Germline CDR1 reads LGHNA; CDR2 reads YSLEER. CDR3 sequence: CASSQDRPTRGETQYF. The CDR3 DNA follows: TGCGCCAGCAGCCAAGATCGACCGACACGAGGAGAGACCCAGTACTTC.

This clonotype was seen a few times. The rearrangement links TRBV7-6 to TRBJ2-7; tentatively, D is TRBD2 (7 bases). Germline assignment: CDR1 SGHVS and CDR2 FNYEAQ. This CDR3 spans 18 amino acids. V shed 1 base and J shed 0 bases, with 19 bases lying between them. The CDR3 region has the DNA TGTGCCAGCAGCTTAGTAGGAGGGGGAGGGTTCTACTCCTACGAGCAGTACTTC. It is translated as CASSLVGGGGFYSYEQYF.

This clonotype appeared a few times. This rearrangement joins TRBV20-1 to TRBJ2-5; weak D call: TRBD2 (5 bases). The closer fit of TRBJ2-7 to the DNA end suggests the J call may be wrong. Germline assignment: CDR1 DFQATT and CDR2 SNEGSKA (reference sequence). The CDR3 contains 12 residues. The CDR3 spells CSALGRTYEQYF. CDR3 DNA: TGCAGTGCTTTAGGGAGAACCTACGAGCAGTACTTC.

The gene calls are TRBV6-5 and TRBJ1-5; D gene unclear. The CDR3 is 13 amino acids. The germline CDR1 and CDR2 sequences are MNHEY and SVGAGI. V dropped 5 bases and J dropped 9 bases, with 14 bases sitting between them. DNA of the CDR3: TGTGCCAGCAGTGACGCGGCCATTCGGCCCCAGCATTTT. Protein product: CASSDAAIRPQHF.

The chain couples TRBV7-2 to TRBJ1-1; weak D call: TRBD1 (6 bases). Trimming cost V 3 bases and J 0 bases, with 17 bases left between them. CDR1 is SGHTA, CDR2 FQGNSA, per germline. The CDR3 is 17 residues long. CDR3 bases: TGTGCCAGCAGCTTTAAAGTAACACAGGGTCTGAACACTGAAGCTTTCTTT. It yields the protein CASSFKVTQGLNTEAFF. Drawing the rest from reference TRBV7-2 and TRBJ1-1, the complete variable domain is GAGVSQSPSNKVTEKGKDVELRCDPISGHTALYWYRQSLGQGLEFLIYFQGNSAPDKSGLPSDRFSAERTGGSVSTLTIQRTQQEDSAVYLCASSFKVTQGLNTEAFFGQGTRLTVV.

This clonotype was observed a handful of times. This rearrangement joins TRBV4-1 to TRBJ2-1; TRBD2 agrees at 13 bases. The CDR3 has 15 residues. The J segment lost 8 bases and the V segment lost 3 bases, leaving 4 bases of the junction unmatched. Germline assignment: CDR1 MGHRA and CDR2 YSYEKL. The CDR3 nucleotides read TGCGCCAGCAGCCACTTAGGACTAGCGGGAGATGAGCAGTTCTTC. It translates to CASSHLGLAGDEQFF.

This clonotype was detected only a few times. The V call is TRBV12-3 or TRBV12-4, the J call TRBJ1-1, with no clear D. Trimming left V 5 bases short and J 4 bases short, with 11 bases between. This CDR3 comprises 13 residues. CDR3 amino acids: CASSPDVTTEAFF. CDR3 bases: TGTGCCAGCAGTCCCGACGTGACCACTGAAGCTTTCTTT.

In its sample, this clonotype was seen a few times. The chain joins TRBV5-1 to TRBJ2-2; no reliable D call. Germline V gene lookup returns CDR1 SGHRS and CDR2 YFSETQ. V lost 5 bases, J lost 2 bases, and 13 bases lay in between. The CDR3 length is 15 residues. CDR3: CASSPENLNTGELFF. CDR3 DNA: TGCGCCAGCAGTCCTGAGAACCTAAACACCGGGGAGCTGTTTTTT.

As regards this clonotype: One end of the junction is discordant with germline, which a read error may explain. The chain employs TRBV7-3 and TRBJ1-3; D unclear. This CDR3 contains 15 residues. Germline V gene sequence: CDR1 SGHTA, CDR2 FQGTGA. The CDR3 protein is CGSSLSPSSGNTIYF. DNA for the CDR3: TGTGGCAGCAGCCTTAGCCCCAGCTCTGGAAACACCATATATTTT.